Listed below are T cell receptor beta chains from one sample, sequenced in a study of early T cells in non-severe SARS-CoV-2 infection. TCRdb reprocessed the 5' RACE reads via MiXCR and lists one record per CDR3 protein. The sample consists of 40,000 to 50,000 distinct CDR3 sequences, almost 5.5% of them appearing once. This specimen consisted of whole blood, obtained at baseline. These receptors were taken from an adult who was a healthcare worker with PCR-confirmed SARS-CoV-2 infection or an uninfected control (not recorded which). Both conserved end residues are part of each CDR3. A D gene is named only where the DNA matches it firmly. Part of the rows lack a size; the others show once, few, many or a class for expanded clones.

V,D,size,J,DNA,CDR3
TRBV4-1,.,many,TRBJ2-1,TGCGCCAGCAGCCAAGACTCAGAGTGGAATGAGCAGTTCTTC,CASSQDSEWNEQFF
TRBV24-1,.,many,TRBJ2-5,TGTGCCACCAGTGTCCCGGGACACAACACCTGCAAGACCCAGTACTTC,CATSVPGHNTCKTQYF
TRBV5-1,.,many,TRBJ1-1,TGCGCCAGCAGCCCGGTTAGCATGACTCGTCCTGAAGCTTTCTTT,CASSPVSMTRPEAFF
TRBV3-1,.,.,TRBJ2-3,TGTGCCAGCAGCCAACTCCCGGACTTCACAGATACGCAGTATTTT,CASSQLPDFTDTQYF
TRBV19,TRBD2,.,TRBJ2-4,TGTGCCACGCGCGATCCTAGCGGGAGGGGTTTTATCGGGGCCAAAAACATTCAGTACTTC,CATRDPSGRGFIGAKNIQYF
TRBV10-3,.,many,TRBJ2-5,TGTGCCATCAGTGAGCGGGGGCAAGAGACCCAGTACTTC,CAISERGQETQYF
TRBV18,TRBD1,few,TRBJ2-1,TGTGCCAGCTCACCACGACCCGGGACAGGGGGTCAGTTAGGCTACAATGAGCAGTTCTTC,CASSPRPGTGGQLGYNEQFF
TRBV5-5,.,many,TRBJ1-2,TGTGCCAGCAACGTAGGAGGAGGGGACTATGGCTACACCTTC,CASNVGGGDYGYTF
TRBV7-9,TRBD2,many,TRBJ2-2,TGTGCCAGCGCTGGCCAGCGGGAAGGCACCGGGGAGCTGTTTTTT,CASAGQREGTGELFF
TRBV7-9,TRBD1,many,TRBJ2-3,TGTGCCAGCACCCATTCGACAGGGGCCACAGATACGCAGTATTTT,CASTHSTGATDTQYF
TRBV20-1,.,.,TRBJ1-5,TGCAGTGGAATCGGATATAGCAATCAGCCCCAGCATTTT,CSGIGYSNQPQHF
TRBV7-9,TRBD2,many,TRBJ2-7,TGTGCCAGCAGTTATACTTCCGGGCGGGGGTCCTACGAGCAGTACTTC,CASSYTSGRGSYEQYF
TRBV6-6,.,many,TRBJ2-5,TGTGCCAGCAGTTACCTGGAAGAGACCCAGTACTTC,CASSYLEETQYF
TRBV11-2,.,many,TRBJ2-2,TGTACCACACGGAGGTCGTACACCGGGGAGCTGTTTTTT,CTTRRSYTGELFF
TRBV6-6,TRBD1,many,TRBJ1-4,TGTGCCAGCAGTCCCAGGGGGGTCGGAGATGAAAAACTGTTTTTT,CASSPRGVGDEKLFF
TRBV6-1,.,many,TRBJ2-7,TGTGCCAGCAGTGATATGGACAACACCTACGAGCAGTACTTC,CASSDMDNTYEQYF
TRBV11-2,.,.,TRBJ2-2,TGTGCCAGCAGCCCGTACCAAGCGAGTGGCACCGGGGAGCTGTTTTTT,CASSPYQASGTGELFF
TRBV20-1,.,few,TRBJ1-5,TGCAGTGCGCGTACGGGGGGCGGCAATCAGCCCCAGCATTTT,CSARTGGGNQPQHF
TRBV6-6,.,many,TRBJ2-4,TGTGCCAGCAGTTCGTCGGGGCTGGGCATTCAGTACTTC,CASSSSGLGIQYF
TRBV29-1,TRBD1,few,TRBJ2-7,TGCAGCGTTGGGTATTGGGACAGGGGGCCCCACGAGCAGTACTTC,CSVGYWDRGPHEQYF
TRBV5-4,TRBD2,.,TRBJ2-1,TGTGCCAGCAGCTTTAAACTAGCGGGAGATGAGCAGTTCTTC,CASSFKLAGDEQFF
TRBV5-1,TRBD2,many,TRBJ2-2,TGCGCCAGCAGCTTGAACGCGGGAGGGTCAACCGGGGAGCTGTTTTTT,CASSLNAGGSTGELFF
TRBV4-1,.,many,TRBJ2-5,TGCGCCAGCAGCCAAGTTGCGGCCCCCCAAGAGACCCAGTACTTC,CASSQVAAPQETQYF
TRBV19,.,.,TRBJ2-6,TGTGCCAGTAGTATCTCTCCCTCTGGGGCCAACGTCCTGACTTTC,CASSISPSGANVLTF
TRBV28,TRBD1,many,TRBJ1-5,TGTGCCAGCAGTTTAGGGGGACAGGGGGATCAGCCCCAGCATTTT,CASSLGGQGDQPQHF
TRBV10-2,.,few,TRBJ1-1,TGCGCCAGCAGTGACCGGGACGACACTGAAGCTTTCTTT,CASSDRDDTEAFF
TRBV3-1,.,.,TRBJ2-7,TGTGCCAGCTCCCTGGCACTAGGCCCCTACGAGCAGTACTTC,CASSLALGPYEQYF
TRBV5-1,.,.,TRBJ2-7,TGCGCCAGCAGTCCCAGGACAGACTCCTACGAGCAGTACTTC,CASSPRTDSYEQYF
TRBV28,TRBD1,many,TRBJ1-6,TGTGCCAGCAGGACGGGACAGGGAGATTCACCCCTCCACTTT,CASRTGQGDSPLHF
TRBV5-6,.,many,TRBJ2-7,TGTGCCAGCAGCCCCCAGTACAAGGACAAGGGGCATGACTACGAGCAGTACTTC,CASSPQYKDKGHDYEQYF
TRBV27,TRBD1,many,TRBJ2-1,TGTGCCAGCAGTTCGGGACAGTACAATGAGCAGTTCTTC,CASSSGQYNEQFF
TRBV7-9,TRBD1,many,TRBJ2-1,TGTGCCAGCAGCTCGGGACAGGTCTCCTACAATGAGCAGTTCTTC,CASSSGQVSYNEQFF
TRBV19,.,.,TRBJ1-1,TGTGCCACTCACGTTAGAGGGCGAGGGACTGAAGCTTTCTTT,CATHVRGRGTEAFF
TRBV5-1,.,.,TRBJ1-1,TGCGCCAGCAGCTTGACCCAGGAGAGAACTGAAGCTTTCTTT,CASSLTQERTEAFF
TRBV7-2,.,many,TRBJ1-6,TGTGCCAGCAGCTTAGACGACAGCCGGAGGCCCCTCCACTTT,CASSLDDSRRPLHF
TRBV24-1,.,many,TRBJ2-5,TGTGCCACCAGTGATGTCGGGTTCCAGTACTTC,CATSDVGFQYF
TRBV20-1,.,many,TRBJ1-4,TGCAGTGCTAGGACCAGGGGAACTAATGAAAAACTGTTTTTT,CSARTRGTNEKLFF
TRBV28,.,many,TRBJ2-7,TGTGCCAGCAGTTCCCAGGACTGGTACGAGCAGTACTTC,CASSSQDWYEQYF
TRBV28,.,many,TRBJ2-6,TGTGCCAGCAGTTTGGTACCGGCGTTGTCTGGGGCCAACGTCCTGACTTTC,CASSLVPALSGANVLTF
TRBV29-1,.,many,TRBJ1-1,TGCAGCGTATTTACAGGGAGTACTGAAGCTTTCTTT,CSVFTGSTEAFF
TRBV28,TRBD1,many,TRBJ1-6,TGTGCCAGCAGTGATATTACCGGGACAGTGGGTTCACCCCTCCACTTT,CASSDITGTVGSPLHF
TRBV4-1,.,many,TRBJ2-1,TGCGCCAGCAGCCGGGAGAAGGCCTACGAGCAGTTCTTC,CASSREKAYEQFF
TRBV27,.,.,TRBJ1-2,TGTGCCAGCAGCGAAAGGGGAGCTGGCTACACCTTC,CASSERGAGYTF
TRBV5-5,.,many,TRBJ2-3,TGTGCCAGCAGCAGGGGGACCTCAGGCGGGAGCACAGATACGCAGTATTTT,CASSRGTSGGSTDTQYF
TRBV4-1,.,few,TRBJ2-7,TGCGCCAGCAGCCAAGACCTCCTAAGCGAGCAGTACTTC,CASSQDLLSEQYF
TRBV3-1,TRBD1,few,TRBJ2-1,TGTGCCAGCAGCCAAGGTGGCCCCCGGGACAGGGTCAATGAGCAGTTCTTC,CASSQGGPRDRVNEQFF
TRBV28,.,.,TRBJ2-6,TGTGCCAGCAGTTTAGGAGGCACCGGGGCCAACGTCCTGACTTTC,CASSLGGTGANVLTF
TRBV6-5,.,medium-sized,TRBJ2-5,TGTGCCAGCAGTTACTCAAAGGGGGAAGGGAAGTACTTC,CASSYSKGEGKYF